The entry below gives a single T cell receptor (beta chain) sequence along with its context. Its antigen is undetermined. Relative to the germline gene, one junction end is altered; a read error may explain this. This record comes from a study of Graves' ophthalmopathy and Graves' hyperthyroidism. Notes on the study in general: Among thyroid clonotypes expanded above 0.001 frequency, most also appeared in blood. The model flagged ophthalmopathy progression at approximately 66% sensitivity and 72% to 75% specificity.

Investigators amplified TCR beta CDR3 regions from RNA transcripts. A first-round RT-PCR used HTBI primers, followed by a second-round multiplex PCR. Each CDR3 protein is one row after TCRdb ran MiXCR on the multiplex PCR reads. This table holds just over 600,000 distinct CDR3 sequences, around a fifth found once. Stable hyperthyroidism was defined by absence of ophthalmopathy within 18 months of follow-up. Excluded: other autoimmune disease, uncontrolled infection, pregnancy or lactation. The receptor's source is a young woman with stable Graves' hyperthyroidism. Some clones in this sample may be carry-over from other donors' samples. The specimen sequenced was peripheral blood.

The CDR3 coding sequence is TGTGCCACCAGGAGGGGGGCCCCTCTCTACGAGCAGAACTTC. Its translation: CATRRGAPLYEQNF. The chain links TRBV12-3 or TRBV12-4 to TRBJ2-7, with D possibly being TRBD1 or TRBD2 (6 bases each). The CDR3 spans 14 residues.